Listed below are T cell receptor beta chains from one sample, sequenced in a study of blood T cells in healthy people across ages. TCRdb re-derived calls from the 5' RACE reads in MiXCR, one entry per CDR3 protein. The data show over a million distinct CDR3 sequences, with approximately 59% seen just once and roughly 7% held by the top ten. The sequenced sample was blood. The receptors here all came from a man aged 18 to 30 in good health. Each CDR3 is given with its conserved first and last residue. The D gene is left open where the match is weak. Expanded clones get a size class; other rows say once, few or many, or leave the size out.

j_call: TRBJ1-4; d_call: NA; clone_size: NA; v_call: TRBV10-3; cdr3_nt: TGTGCCATCAGAGATGACAGGTCGAATGAAAAACTGTTTTTT; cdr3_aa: CAIRDDRSNEKLFF
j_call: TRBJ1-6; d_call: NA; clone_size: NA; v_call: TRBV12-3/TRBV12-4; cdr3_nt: TGTGCCAGCAGCGTCATATTCGATTCACCCCTCCACTTT; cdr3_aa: CASSVIFDSPLHF
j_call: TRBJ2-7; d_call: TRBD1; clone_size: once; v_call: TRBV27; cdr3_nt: TGTACCAGCAGCTACCTGACAGGGGGCTACGAGCAGTACTTC; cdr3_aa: CTSSYLTGGYEQYF
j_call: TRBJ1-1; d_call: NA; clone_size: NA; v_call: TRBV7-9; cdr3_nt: TGTGCCAGCAGCGGCGGGGAGGAACGGGCTTTCTTT; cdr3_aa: CASSGGEERAFF
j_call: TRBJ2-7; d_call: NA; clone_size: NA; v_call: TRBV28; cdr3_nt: TGTGCCAGCAGTTTCCCTAGGACGGGATACGAGCAGTACTTC; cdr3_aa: CASSFPRTGYEQYF
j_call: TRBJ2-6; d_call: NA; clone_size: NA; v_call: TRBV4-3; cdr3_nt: TGCGCCAGCAGCCAAGATTTACCTGGGGCCAACGTCCTGACTTTC; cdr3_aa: CASSQDLPGANVLTF
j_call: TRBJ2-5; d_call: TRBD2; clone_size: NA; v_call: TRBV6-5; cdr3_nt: TGTGCCAGCAGACAGCTAGCGGGAAAAGAGACCCAGTACTTC; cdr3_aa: CASRQLAGKETQYF
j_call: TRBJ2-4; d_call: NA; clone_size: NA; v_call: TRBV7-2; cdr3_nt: TGTGCCAGCAGCTTAGTGATGACTAGGACCAAAAACATTCAGTACTTC; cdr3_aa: CASSLVMTRTKNIQYF
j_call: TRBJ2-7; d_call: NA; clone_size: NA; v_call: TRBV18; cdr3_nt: TGTGCCAGCCAACCGGGGTTCTCCTACGAGCAGTACTTC; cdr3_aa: CASQPGFSYEQYF
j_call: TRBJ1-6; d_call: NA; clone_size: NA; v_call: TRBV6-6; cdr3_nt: TGTGCCAGCAGTTACGTAGACATCTTGGATTCACCCCTCCACTTT; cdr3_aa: CASSYVDILDSPLHF
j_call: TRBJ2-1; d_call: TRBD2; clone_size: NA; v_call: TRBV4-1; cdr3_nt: TGCGCCAGCAGCCAAGATGGACTAGCGGGGCTTAACTCCTACAATGAGCAGTTCTTC; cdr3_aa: CASSQDGLAGLNSYNEQFF
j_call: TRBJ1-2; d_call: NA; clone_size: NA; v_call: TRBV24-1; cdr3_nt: TGTGCCACCAGTGACACCGGGACCAACGGGGGCTACACCTTC; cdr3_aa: CATSDTGTNGGYTF
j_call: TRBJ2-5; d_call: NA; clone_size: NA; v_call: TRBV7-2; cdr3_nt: TGTGCCAGCAGCGCCTTAGTAGAAGAGACCCAGTACTTC; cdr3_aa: CASSALVEETQYF
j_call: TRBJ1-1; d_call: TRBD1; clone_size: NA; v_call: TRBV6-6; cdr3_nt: TGTGCCAGCAGCCCTACAGGGGAGGGAGGCACTGAAGCTTTCTTT; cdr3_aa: CASSPTGEGGTEAFF
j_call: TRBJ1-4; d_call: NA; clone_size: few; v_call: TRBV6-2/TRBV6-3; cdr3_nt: TGTGCCAGCAGTTACACCGTTGGTAGGAATGAAAAACTGTTTTTT; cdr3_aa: CASSYTVGRNEKLFF
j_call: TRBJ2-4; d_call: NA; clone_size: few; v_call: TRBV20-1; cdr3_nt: TGCAGTGCTAAACGGGGTTTTGACAAAAACATTCAGTACTTC; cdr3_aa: CSAKRGFDKNIQYF
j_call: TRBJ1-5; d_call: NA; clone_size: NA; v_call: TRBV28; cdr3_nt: TGTGCCAGCAGTAAGGGTGATTTACCCCAGCATTTT; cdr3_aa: CASSKGDLPQHF
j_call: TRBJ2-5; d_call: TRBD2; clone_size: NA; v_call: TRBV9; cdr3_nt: TGTGCCAGCAGCGCCCTGGCTCGGGGGGGCCAAGAGACCCAGTACTTC; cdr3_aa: CASSALARGGQETQYF
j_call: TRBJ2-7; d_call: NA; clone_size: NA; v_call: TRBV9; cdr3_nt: TGTGCCAGCAGCCCAGCCGACCGATACGAGCAGTACTTC; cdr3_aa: CASSPADRYEQYF
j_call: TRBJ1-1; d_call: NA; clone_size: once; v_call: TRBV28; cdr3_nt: TGTGCCAGCACCTTCTTGGACCGCAACACTGAAGCTTTCTTT; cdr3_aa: CASTFLDRNTEAFF
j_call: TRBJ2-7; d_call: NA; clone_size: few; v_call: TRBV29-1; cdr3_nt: TGCAGCGTGTCTAGCGTCAGCTCCTACGAGCAGTACTTC; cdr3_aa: CSVSSVSSYEQYF
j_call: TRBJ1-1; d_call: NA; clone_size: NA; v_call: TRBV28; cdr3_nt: TGTGCCAGCAGTTTATCGTCGACAGGAAATTCCACTGAAGCTTTCTTT; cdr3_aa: CASSLSSTGNSTEAFF
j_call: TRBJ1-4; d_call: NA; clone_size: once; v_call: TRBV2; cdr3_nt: TGTGCCAGCAGCCTACAGGTTGCTAATGAAAAACTGTTTTTT; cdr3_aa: CASSLQVANEKLFF
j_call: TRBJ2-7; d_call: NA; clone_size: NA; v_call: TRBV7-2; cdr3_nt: TGTGCCAGCAGCTTATTCAACAGGGTCTACGAGCAGTACTTC; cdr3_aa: CASSLFNRVYEQYF
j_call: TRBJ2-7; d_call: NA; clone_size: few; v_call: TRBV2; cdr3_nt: TGTGCCAGCAGTGAGGGGACGGGAAACTCCTACGAGCAGTACTTC; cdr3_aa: CASSEGTGNSYEQYF
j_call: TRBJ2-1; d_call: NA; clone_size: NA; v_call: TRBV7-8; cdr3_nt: TGTGCCAGCAGCTGGGCCGGGGCTAGACTAGATCGTAACAATGAGCAGTTCTTC; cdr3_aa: CASSWAGARLDRNNEQFF
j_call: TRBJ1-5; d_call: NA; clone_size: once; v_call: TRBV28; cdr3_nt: TGTGCCAGTACCCGGGGTCAGCCCCAGCATTTT; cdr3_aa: CASTRGQPQHF
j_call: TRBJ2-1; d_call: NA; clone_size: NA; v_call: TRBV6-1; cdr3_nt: TGTGCCAGCCTATCCGATAGCTCCTACAATGAGCAGTTCTTC; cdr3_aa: CASLSDSSYNEQFF
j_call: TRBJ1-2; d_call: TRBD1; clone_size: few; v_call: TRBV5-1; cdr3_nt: TGCGCCAGCAGCTTGGAAGATCGGTTACGGGACAGGGTATACTATGGCTACACCTTC; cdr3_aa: CASSLEDRLRDRVYYGYTF
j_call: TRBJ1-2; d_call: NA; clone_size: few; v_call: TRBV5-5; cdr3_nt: TGTGCCAGCAGCTTGGTCGGGGGCTGGGACTATGGCTACACCTTC; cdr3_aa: CASSLVGGWDYGYTF
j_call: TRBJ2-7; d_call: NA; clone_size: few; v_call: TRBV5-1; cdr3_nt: TGTGCCAGCAGCTTGGATCGGACAACCTCCTACGAGCAGTACTTC; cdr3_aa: CASSLDRTTSYEQYF
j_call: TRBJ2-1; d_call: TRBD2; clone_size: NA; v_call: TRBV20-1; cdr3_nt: TGCAGTGCTCAGACGGGGGGGATAATGAAAAAGCAGTTCTTC; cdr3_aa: CSAQTGGIMKKQFF
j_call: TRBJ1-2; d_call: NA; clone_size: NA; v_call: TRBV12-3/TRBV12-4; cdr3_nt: TGTGCCAGCAGCCCGCGGGCGAATGGTGGCTACACCTTC; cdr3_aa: CASSPRANGGYTF
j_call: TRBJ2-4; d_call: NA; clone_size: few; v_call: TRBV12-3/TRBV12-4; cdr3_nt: TGTGCCAGCACTAACCAGTGGATATTACAGTACTTC; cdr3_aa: CASTNQWILQYF
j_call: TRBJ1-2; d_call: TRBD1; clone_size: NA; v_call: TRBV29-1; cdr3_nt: TGCAGCGTCGTCCGTAGGGACAGGGGTGGCTACACCTTC; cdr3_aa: CSVVRRDRGGYTF
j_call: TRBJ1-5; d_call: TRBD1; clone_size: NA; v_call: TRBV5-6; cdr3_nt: TGTGCCAGCAGCTTGGGTGGGACAGCGAATCAGCCCCAGCATTTT; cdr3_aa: CASSLGGTANQPQHF
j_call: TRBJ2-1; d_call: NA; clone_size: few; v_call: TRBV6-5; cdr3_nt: TGTGCCAGCAGTTACTATCAGGGGTCCTACAATGAGCAGTTCTTC; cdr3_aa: CASSYYQGSYNEQFF
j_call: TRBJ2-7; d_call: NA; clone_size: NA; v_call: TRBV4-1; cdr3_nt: TGCGCCAGCAGCCAACTCTCGTTGGGCTCCTACGAGCAGTACTTC; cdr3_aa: CASSQLSLGSYEQYF
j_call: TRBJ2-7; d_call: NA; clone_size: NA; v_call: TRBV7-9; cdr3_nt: TGTGCCAGCAGCTTATTAACCGAATACGAGCAGTACTTC; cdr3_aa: CASSLLTEYEQYF
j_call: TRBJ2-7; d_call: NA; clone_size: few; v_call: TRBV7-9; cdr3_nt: TGTGCCAGCAGCTTAGCCTCAGACAGCTCCTACGAGCAGTACTTC; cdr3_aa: CASSLASDSSYEQYF
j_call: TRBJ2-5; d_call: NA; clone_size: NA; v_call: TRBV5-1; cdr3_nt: TGCGCCAGCAGCTTGGGACTAGGCAGTACGACCCAGTACTTC; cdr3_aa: CASSLGLGSTTQYF
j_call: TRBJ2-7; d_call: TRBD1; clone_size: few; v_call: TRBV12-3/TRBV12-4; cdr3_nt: TGTGCCAGCAGTTTCCCGACAGGGGGCTTGGACGAGCAGTACTTC; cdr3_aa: CASSFPTGGLDEQYF
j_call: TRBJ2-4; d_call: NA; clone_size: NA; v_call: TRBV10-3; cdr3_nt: TGTGCCGTAGGGGGAGGTGAGCCCTACGGGCAGTACTTC; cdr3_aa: CAVGGGEPYGQYF
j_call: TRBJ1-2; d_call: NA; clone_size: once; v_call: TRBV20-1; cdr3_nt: TGCAGTGCCCCCGGGACCCAAAAGCAATATGGCTACACCTTC; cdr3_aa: CSAPGTQKQYGYTF
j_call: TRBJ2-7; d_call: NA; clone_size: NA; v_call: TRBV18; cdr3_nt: TGTGCCAGCTCACCACCGGACATTAGATCCTACGAGCAGTACTTC; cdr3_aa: CASSPPDIRSYEQYF
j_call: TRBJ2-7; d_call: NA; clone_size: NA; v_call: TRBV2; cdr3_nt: TGTGCCAGCACGAAAGAGAGTCAGCTCGAGCAGTACTTC; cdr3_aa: CASTKESQLEQYF
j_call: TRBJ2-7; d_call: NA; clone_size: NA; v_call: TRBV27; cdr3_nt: TGTGCCAGCAGTATCCGCGCGAACTACGAGCAGTACTTC; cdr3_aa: CASSIRANYEQYF
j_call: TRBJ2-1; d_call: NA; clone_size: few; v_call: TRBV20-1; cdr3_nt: TGCAGTGCTCCGAGCCTAAGCGCTACCTACAATGAGCAGTTCTTC; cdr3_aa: CSAPSLSATYNEQFF
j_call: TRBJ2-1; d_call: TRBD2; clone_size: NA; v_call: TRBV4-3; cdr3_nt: TGCGCCAGCCGAAGCTGGGCGGGGGGATACAATGAGCAGTTCTTC; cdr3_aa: CASRSWAGGYNEQFF
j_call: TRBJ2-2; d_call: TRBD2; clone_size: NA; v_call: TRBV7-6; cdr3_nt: TGTGCCAGCAGCTTCAGCGGGGGGGATAACACCGGGGAGCTGTTTTTT; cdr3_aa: CASSFSGGDNTGELFF
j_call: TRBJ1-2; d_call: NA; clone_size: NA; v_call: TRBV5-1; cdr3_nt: TGCGCCAGCAGCTCAAGGACAGCGGATGGCTACACCTTC; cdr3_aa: CASSSRTADGYTF
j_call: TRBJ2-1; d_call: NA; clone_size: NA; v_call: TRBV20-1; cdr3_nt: TGCAGTGCACCCGGGGCAGGCGTGGAAAATGAGCAGTTCTTC; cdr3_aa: CSAPGAGVENEQFF
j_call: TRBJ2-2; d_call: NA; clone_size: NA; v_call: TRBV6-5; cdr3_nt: TGTGCCAGCAGTTACGGCCACGCCGGGGAGCTGTTTTTT; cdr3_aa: CASSYGHAGELFF
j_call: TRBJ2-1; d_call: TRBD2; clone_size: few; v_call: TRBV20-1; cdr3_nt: TGCAGTGCCGGGGGGACTAGCGGGTCCTACAATGAGCAGTTCTTC; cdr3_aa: CSAGGTSGSYNEQFF
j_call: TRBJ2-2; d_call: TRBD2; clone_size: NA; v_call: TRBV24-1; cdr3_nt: TGTGCCACCAGTGACCCTAGACCGGGACTAGCGGGGGCCAACCCCACCGGGGAGCTGTTTTTT; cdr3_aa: CATSDPRPGLAGANPTGELFF